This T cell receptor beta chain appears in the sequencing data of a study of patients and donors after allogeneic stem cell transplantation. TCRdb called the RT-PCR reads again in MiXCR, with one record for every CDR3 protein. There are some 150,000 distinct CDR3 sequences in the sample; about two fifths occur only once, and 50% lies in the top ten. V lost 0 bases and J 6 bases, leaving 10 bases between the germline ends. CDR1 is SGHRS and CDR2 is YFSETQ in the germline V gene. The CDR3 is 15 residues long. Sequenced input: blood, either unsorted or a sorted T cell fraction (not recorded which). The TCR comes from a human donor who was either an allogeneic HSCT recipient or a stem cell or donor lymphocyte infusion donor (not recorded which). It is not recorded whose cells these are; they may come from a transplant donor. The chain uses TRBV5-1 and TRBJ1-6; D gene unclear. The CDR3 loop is CASSLDGILNSPLHF. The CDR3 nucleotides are TGCGCCAGCAGCTTGGACGGCATCCTTAATTCACCCCTCCACTTT.